The 10 T cell receptor beta chains reported below all come from one sample, sequenced in a study of T cells in Graves' hyperthyroidism and ophthalmopathy. The source material, RNA transcripts, was used to amplify TCR beta CDR3 regions. TCR CDR3 underwent first-round RT-PCR with the HTBI primer set. TCRdb re-derived calls from the multiplex PCR reads in MiXCR, one entry per CDR3 protein. Seen here are a few hundred thousand distinct CDR3 sequences, around 21% observed once, and the top ten hold less than 30%. The specimen sequenced was blood. Receptors were obtained from a man aged 18 to 29 with Graves' hyperthyroidism.

This clonotype has ten or more counts. The DNA of the CDR3 is TGTGCCAGCAGCGCCTCAGGACAGGGTCTGAATCAGCCCCAGCATTTT. Its protein product is CASSASGQGLNQPQHF. This chain links TRBV11-2 with TRBJ1-5, with 8 nucleotides matching TRBD1. Trimming cost V 5 bases and J 4 bases; bases outside gene matches: 10. The CDR3 extends over 16 amino acids. The V gene's germline CDR1 is SGHAT and CDR2 FQNNGV. Full variable domain (missing parts from reference TRBV11-2 and TRBJ1-5): EAGVAQSPRYKIIEKRQSVAFWCNPISGHATLYWYQQILGQGPKLLIQFQNNGVVDDSQLPKDRFSAERLKGVDSTLKIQPAKLEDSAVYLCASSASGQGLNQPQHFGDGTRLSIL.

This clonotype was counted many times. The chain is built from TRBV11-2 and TRBJ1-2; a weak D match, TRBD1 (5 bases). The V end lost 5 bases, the J end lost 7 bases, and 14 bases lay between the germline ends. The CDR3 consists of 13 residues. Germline V lookup: CDR1 SGHAT, CDR2 FQNNGV. The CDR3 spells CASSPGGNPGYTF. CDR3 in DNA: TGTGCCAGCAGCCCTGGGGGGAATCCTGGCTACACCTTC. Complete variable domain (other parts from reference TRBV11-2 and TRBJ1-2): EAGVAQSPRYKIIEKRQSVAFWCNPISGHATLYWYQQILGQGPKLLIQFQNNGVVDDSQLPKDRFSAERLKGVDSTLKIQPAKLEDSAVYLCASSPGGNPGYTFGSGTRLTVV.

The chain links TRBV4-1 to TRBJ1-5; D remains unclear. The CDR3 totals 17 residues. The germline V gene has CDR1 MGHRA and CDR2 YSYEKL. V was cut by 0 bases and J by 0 bases, with 12 bases left in between. CDR3 bases: TGCGCCAGCAGCCAAGAGCGGACGGATCTTAGCAATCAGCCCCAGCATTTT. It yields the protein CASSQERTDLSNQPQHF.

This rearrangement joins TRBV6-1 to TRBJ1-2; 10 bases fit TRBD1. The germline CDR1 and CDR2 sequences are MNHNS and SASEGT. The V gene end was trimmed by 5 bases and the J gene end by 4 bases; junction bases not matched to a gene: 7. This CDR3 has 15 residues. The CDR3 sequence is CASSTATGGRYGYTF. The CDR3 DNA sequence: TGTGCCAGCAGTACGGCGACAGGGGGCCGCTATGGCTACACCTTC.

The rearrangement uses TRBV28 and TRBJ2-4; TRBD1 matches at 8 bases. From germline, CDR1 is MDHEN and CDR2 SYDVKM. The CDR3 sequence is 14 residues long. V dropped 6 bases and J dropped 3; count of bases not matched to a gene: 4. This CDR3 is CASSPTGVKNIQYF. CDR3 DNA sequence: TGTGCCAGCAGCCCGACAGGGGTCAAAAACATTCAGTACTTC.

This clonotype has a count of ten or more. The chain links TRBV5-1 to TRBJ1-1, with TRBD1 identical over 10 bases. The CDR3 length is 15 residues. CDR1 and CDR2 from the germline V gene are SGHRS and YFSETQ. Trimming cost V 4 bases and J 5 bases; bases outside gene matches: 8. Here the CDR3 DNA reads TGCGCCAGCAGCCGTCCCGGGACAGGGGTAACTGAAGCTTTCTTT. The encoded protein is CASSRPGTGVTEAFF.

V gene TRBV6-1 combines with J gene TRBJ2-5, with 11 nucleotides matching TRBD2. The trim removed 7 bases at V and 4 bases at J, leaving 11 bases unmatched. CDR1 and CDR2 from the germline V gene are MNHNS and SASEGT. This CDR3 region has 16 residues. This chain's CDR3 is CASNPVAGGGGETQYF. The CDR3 bases are TGTGCCAGCAACCCCGTAGCGGGAGGGGGGGGAGAGACCCAGTACTTC.

This clonotype appeared many times. The rearrangement joins TRBV6-2 or TRBV6-3 to TRBJ2-7; D remains ambiguous. Looked up from germline, CDR1 is MNHEY and CDR2 is SVGEGT. This CDR3 is built from 14 residues. The ends were cut back, 7 bases at V and 3 bases at J, with 16 bases in the middle. CDR3 DNA sequence: TGTGCCAGCAAAGTTGATCCTACTTACTACGAGCAGTACTTC. It encodes CASKVDPTYYEQYF.

The chain has TRBV20-1 and TRBJ2-7; D call uncertain. CDR1 and CDR2 (germline): DFQATT, SNEGSKA (reference sequence). Between the trimmed V and J ends, which lost 1 base and 0 bases, there was a span of 10 bases. The CDR3 sequence is 14 residues long. This chain's CDR3 is CSARGGSISYEQYF. The DNA for the CDR3 is TGCAGTGCTAGAGGTGGTTCGATCTCCTACGAGCAGTACTTC.

This clonotype was seen at least ten times. The chain has TRBV28 and TRBJ1-1; D not resolved. The germline gives CDR1 MDHEN, CDR2 SYDVKM. The V gene lost 2 bases and the J gene lost 6 bases, with 1 base spanning the gap. The CDR3 contains 10 residues. CDR3 region: CASSLPEAFF. The CDR3 DNA reads TGTGCCAGCAGTTTACCTGAAGCTTTCTTT.